These 7 T cell receptor beta chains originate from one sample sequenced in a study of cytomegalovirus exposure and HLA in healthy donors. The PCR used 60 Vbeta and 13 Jbeta primers. Generated by immunoSEQ multiplex PCR, the TCRdb table keeps only in-frame clones and is missing some. The table records some 190,000 clones, 75% to 85% of them present only once. Sample: PBMCs. The receptors come from a man aged 18-30 years in good health and CMV-seronegative.

This clone was observed once. J is TRBJ2-7 and V is TRBV2; TRBD1 is a possible D gene (6 bases). CDR1 is SNHLY and CDR2 is FYNNEI in the germline V gene. The length of the CDR3 is 16 residues. The V and J ends lost 3 bases and 5 bases respectively, with 20 bases between them. The CDR3 DNA reads TGTGCCAGCAGTGAGCTACCGGGCCTCGAGGGGGACGAGCAGTACTTC. This encodes CASSELPGLEGDEQYF. The whole variable domain, filled in from reference TRBV2 and TRBJ2-7, reads EPEVTQTPSHQVTQMGQEVILRCVPISNHLYFYWYRQILGQKVEFLVSFYNNEISEKSEIFDDQFSVERPDGSNFTLKIRSTKLEDSAMYFCASSELPGLEGDEQYFGPGTRLTVT.

The chain recombines TRBV4-3 with TRBJ1-2; D remains unclear. The V end was cut by 0 bases, the J end by 1 base, with 9 bases between. Germline CDR1 and CDR2: LGHNA and YSLEER. CDR3 length: 15 amino acids. The CDR3 loop is CASSQDLHGNYGYTF. The DNA of the CDR3 is TGCGCCAGCAGCCAAGATCTGCACGGTAACTATGGCTACACCTTC.

The rearrangement uses TRBV6-5 and TRBJ2-7; 9 nucleotides align to TRBD2. Germline loops: CDR1 MNHEY, CDR2 SVGAGI. V gave up 0 bases and J gave up 4 bases; unmatched junction bases: 7. CDR3 length equals 16 residues. The CDR3 reads CASSYSAGGPLYEQYF. DNA of the CDR3: TGTGCCAGCAGTTACTCGGCGGGAGGGCCTTTGTACGAGCAGTACTTC.

The chain is built from TRBV11-1 and TRBJ2-7; 8 nucleotides align to TRBD2. The CDR3 runs to 15 residues. V lost 4 bases, J lost 6 bases, and 11 bases stayed unmatched. Germline V CDR1 and CDR2: SGHAT, FQDESV (reference sequence). The CDR3 spells CASSSPGGHSGEQYF. The DNA of the CDR3 is TGTGCCAGCAGCTCCCCGGGGGGGCATAGTGGCGAGCAGTACTTC. The full variable domain, completed using reference TRBV11-1 and TRBJ2-7, is EAEVAQSPRYKITEKSQAVAFWCDPISGHATLYWYRQILGQGPELLVQFQDESVVDDSQLPKDRFSAERLKGVDSTLKIQPAELGDSAMYLCASSSPGGHSGEQYFGPGTRLTVT.

The chain couples TRBV5-6 to TRBJ1-5; D call uncertain. CDR3 length equals 12 residues. Trimming removed 3 bases from V and 9 bases from J, with 10 bases in between. Germline values: CDR1 SGHDT, CDR2 YYEEEE. The CDR3 region is CASSSDGGPQHF. CDR3 DNA: TGTGCCAGCAGCTCCGACGGAGGGCCCCAGCATTTT.

Only a few counts were recorded for this clone. The chain recombines TRBV30 with TRBJ2-3; 7 bases are shared with TRBD2. The CDR3 sequence is 16 residues long. Germline trimming cut 4 bases from V and 0 bases from J; bases unmatched to any gene: 10. Germline V CDR1 and CDR2: GTSNPN, SVGIG (reference sequence). The CDR3 DNA is TGTGCCTGGACCCTCAGCGGGATTGGGAGCACAGATACGCAGTATTTT. Its translation is CAWTLSGIGSTDTQYF.

This chain connects TRBV20-1 to TRBJ1-1; D not resolved. V lost 7 bases and J lost 8, with 14 bases in between. Germline values: CDR1 DFQATT, CDR2 SNEGSKA (reference sequence). The CDR3 is made up of 11 amino acids. CDR3 sequence: CSGGERQEAFF. CDR3 nucleotide sequence: TGCAGTGGGGGAGAGCGCCAAGAAGCTTTCTTT.